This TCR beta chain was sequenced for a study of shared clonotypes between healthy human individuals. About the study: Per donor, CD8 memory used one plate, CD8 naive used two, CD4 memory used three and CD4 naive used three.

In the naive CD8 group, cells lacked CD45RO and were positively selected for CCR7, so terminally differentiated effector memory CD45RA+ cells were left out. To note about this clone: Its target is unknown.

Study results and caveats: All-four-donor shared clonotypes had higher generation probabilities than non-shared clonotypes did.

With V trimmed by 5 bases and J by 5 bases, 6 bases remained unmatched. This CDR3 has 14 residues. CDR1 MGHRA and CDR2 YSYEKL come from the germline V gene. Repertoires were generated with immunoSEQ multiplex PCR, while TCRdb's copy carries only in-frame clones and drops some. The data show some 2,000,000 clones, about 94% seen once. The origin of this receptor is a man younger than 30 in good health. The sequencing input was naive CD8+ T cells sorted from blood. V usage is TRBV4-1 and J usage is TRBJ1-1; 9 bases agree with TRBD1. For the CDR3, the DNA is TGCGCCAGCAGCAGAACAGGGGGCTCAACTGAAGCTTTCTTT. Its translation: CASSRTGGSTEAFF.